The TCR beta chain under discussion was sequenced for a study of tumor-infiltrating lymphocytes in primary liver carcinoma. Using a constant-region primer together with ProtoScript II reverse transcriptase, TCR beta cDNA was made from roughly 520 ng of total RNA. Three nested multiplex PCR rounds, a slightly modified ARM-PCR method, built the TCR beta libraries. The first two PCR rounds used TRBV1-TRBV30 forward primers with a C-beta reverse primer, about 10 cycles each. TCRdb called the multiplex PCR reads again in MiXCR, with one record for every CDR3 protein. The table records tens of thousands of distinct CDR3 sequences, around 77% of them present only once. Comment on this clonotype: At one boundary the junction diverges from the germline segment, which might be a read error.

Co-extraction of both nucleic acids (RNA and DNA) used roughly 18-32 mg of unsorted bulk tissue. Germline-derived CDR1 and CDR2 are SGHNT and YENEEA. CDR3 size: 15 residues. This clonotype was obtained from a man aged 35-49 years with primary liver carcinoma and hepatitis B virus infection. Source material: liver tumor tissue from sampling region 5. Subset specified: tumor region T5, tumor centre. The chain carries TRBV11-3 and TRBJ2-3, with D perhaps TRBD1 or TRBD2 (5 bases each). The DNA of the CDR3 is TGTCCCAGCAGCCCCGGTGGGGGTCCCACAGATATTCAGTATTTT. Translation gives CPSSPGGGPTDIQYF. The whole variable domain, filled in from reference TRBV11-3 and TRBJ2-3, reads EAGVVQSPRYKIIEKKQPVAFWCNPISGHNTLYWYLQNLGQGPELLIRYENEEAVDDSQLPKDRFSAERLKGVDSTLKIQPAELGDSAVYLCPSSPGGGPTDIQYFGPGTRLTVL.